This T cell receptor (beta chain) was recovered during a study of blood T cell repertoires in COVID-19. Overall study: Samples of COVID-19 (acute and convalescent) were obtained from the United States, Italy and Spain. Nucleic acid was either cDNA or gDNA, and it came from T cells, B-cell-depleted T cells, or PBMCs.

How the authors handled the data: Reference gene primers were amplified, and this amplification served to estimate nucleated cell counts. Profiled with immunoSEQ multiplex PCR; TCRdb holds only in-frame clones, not every one. The V and J calls and clone size are taken from that table; D and trimming were inferred from the DNA. The sample has approximately 80,000 clones; more than 70% are singletons. The CDR3 contains 15 residues. V was pared by 6 bases and J by 1 base, with 15 bases between. The germline V gene has CDR1 KGHSH and CDR2 LQKENI. This chain connects TRBV18 to TRBJ1-1; D is ambiguous. The receptor was derived from a man aged 45-60 years with active COVID-19. The sequenced sample consisted of peripheral blood. The CDR3: CASSPLDSSNTEAFF. The CDR3, as DNA: TGTGCCAGCTCCCCTCTTGACTCCTCGAACACTGAAGCTTTCTTT.